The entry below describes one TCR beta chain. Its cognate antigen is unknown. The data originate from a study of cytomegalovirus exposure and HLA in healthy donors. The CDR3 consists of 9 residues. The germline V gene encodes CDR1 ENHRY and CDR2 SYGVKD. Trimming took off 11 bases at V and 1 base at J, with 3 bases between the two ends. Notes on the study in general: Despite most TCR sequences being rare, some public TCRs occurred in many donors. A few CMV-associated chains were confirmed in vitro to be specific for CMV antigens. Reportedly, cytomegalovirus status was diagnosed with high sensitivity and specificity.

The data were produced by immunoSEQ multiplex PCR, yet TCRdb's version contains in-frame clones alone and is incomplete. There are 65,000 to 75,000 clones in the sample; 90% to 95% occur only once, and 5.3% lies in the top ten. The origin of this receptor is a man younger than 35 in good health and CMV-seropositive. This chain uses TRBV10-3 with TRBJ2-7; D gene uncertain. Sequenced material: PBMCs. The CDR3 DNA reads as TGTGCCTCATCCTACGAGCAGTACTTC. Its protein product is CASSYEQYF.